This T cell receptor beta chain was captured by sequencing in a study of vaccination effects on CD4 cells after COVID-19. Overall study: Both late and early after vaccination, three convalescent patients were sampled. General study findings and limits: Whether induced by infection or by vaccine, clones showed marked clonal contraction late after vaccination.

It was after 10 days of culture that CD4+ T cells were isolated. The individual was infected with SARS-CoV-2 between March and December 2020, as confirmed by PCR. Vaccination of participants consisted of two doses of either the BNT162b2 or mRNA-1273 vaccine. Note on this clone: Its specificity is not known.

Libraries were prepared by immunoSEQ multiplex PCR; TCRdb keeps only in-frame clonotypes and omits some of them. The sample lists tens of thousands of clones; around 80% were seen once. The CDR3 runs 12 residues. V lost 6 bases, J lost 6 bases, and 10 bases lay in between. The source of this sequence is a human donor who had a prior SARS-CoV-2 infection. The V call is TRBV12-3 or TRBV12-4, the J call TRBJ2-3, with D unclear. This specimen consisted of CD4+ T cells from PBMCs cultured without peptide, obtained after COVID-19 vaccination. The CDR3 sequence: CASSPGWDTQYF. As DNA, the CDR3 is TGTGCCAGCAGCCCAGGATGGGATACGCAGTATTTT.